This section outlines one T cell receptor (beta chain) sequence together with its context. The antigen remains unidentified. V gave up 4 bases and J gave up 3 bases, with 13 bases separating them. The CDR3 runs to 14 residues. The germline V gene encodes CDR1 SGDLS and CDR2 YYNGEE. The data originate from a study of OX40 agonist ivuxolimab in advanced cancers. Study-level information: A diagnosis of hepatocellular carcinoma, melanoma, renal cell or head and neck cancer was present in dose-escalation patients.

Overall study results and limits: Clonal expansion from baseline to week 6 occurred in both CD4+ and CD8+ T cells.

The assay was immunoSEQ multiplex PCR, and TCRdb's table has in-frame clones only and misses some. The profile shows some 80,000 clones, 94% of them singletons. Source: CD4+ or CD8+ T cells sorted from blood, taken in a trial of the OX40 agonist ivuxolimab. The chain recombines TRBV9 with TRBJ1-2; D is possibly TRBD1 (6 bases). The receptor was isolated from an adult with an advanced solid tumor such as melanoma, head and neck, liver or kidney cancer. The chain's CDR3 is CASSPQDSDYGYTF. The CDR3 DNA reads TGTGCCAGCAGCCCTCAGGACAGCGACTATGGCTACACCTTC.